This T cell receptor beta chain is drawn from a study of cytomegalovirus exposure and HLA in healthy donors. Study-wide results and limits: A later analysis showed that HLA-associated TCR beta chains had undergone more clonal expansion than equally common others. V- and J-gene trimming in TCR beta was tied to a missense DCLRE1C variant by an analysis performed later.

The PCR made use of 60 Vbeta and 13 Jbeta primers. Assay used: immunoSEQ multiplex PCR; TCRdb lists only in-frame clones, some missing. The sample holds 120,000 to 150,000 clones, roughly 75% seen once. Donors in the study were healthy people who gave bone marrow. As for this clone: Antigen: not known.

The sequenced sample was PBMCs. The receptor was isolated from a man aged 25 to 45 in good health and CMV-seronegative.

DNA for the CDR3: TGTGCCAGCAGTTTCCCCGGGGGGAGCGGGAGCCGGACCGGGGAGCTGTTTTTT. It specifies CASSFPGGSGSRTGELFF. V gene TRBV28 combines with J gene TRBJ2-2, with 8 bases matching TRBD2. Germline V gene lookup returns CDR1 MDHEN and CDR2 SYDVKM. This CDR3 region has 18 residues. The J segment lost 5 bases and the V segment lost 3 bases, leaving 14 bases of the junction unmatched.